These T cell receptor beta chains were read from a single sample in a study of blood T cell repertoires in COVID-19. The method was immunoSEQ multiplex PCR; TCRdb's version includes in-frame clones alone and lacks a portion of them. The table has 110,000 to 150,000 clones, approximately 86% seen once. Sequencing was carried out using peripheral blood. These receptors all stem from an older woman with acute or convalescent COVID-19. The CDR3 runs from the conserved cysteine through the conserved F or W. D genes are given only for firm matches. Clone size appears in some rows only: once, few, many, or a class for an expanded clone.

cdr3_aa cdr3_nt j_call d_call clone_size v_call
CASSFRAGSNTEAFF TGCGCCAGCAGCTTTAGGGCAGGGTCGAACACTGAAGCTTTCTTT TRBJ1-1 . . TRBV5-1
CASSRRTGVDEQFF TGTGCCAGCAGCCGGCGGACAGGGGTCGATGAGCAGTTCTTC TRBJ2-1 TRBD1 . TRBV3-1/TRBV3-2
CASSYSGTGTQYTF TGTGCCAGCAGTTACTCTGGGACAGGGACCCAATACACCTTC TRBJ1-2 TRBD1 . TRBV6-6
CASSQEWRGNEQFF TGCGCCAGCAGCCAAGAGTGGCGGGGCAATGAGCAGTTCTTC TRBJ2-1 . . TRBV4-3
CASSLETGGGYTF TGCGCCAGCAGCTTGGAGACAGGGGGCGGCTACACCTTC TRBJ1-2 TRBD1 . TRBV5-1
CASSPSNRGQETQYF TGTGCCAGCAGCCCGTCCAATAGGGGACAAGAGACCCAGTACTTC TRBJ2-5 . . TRBV6-2/TRBV6-3
CSASNNEQFF TGCAGTGCTAGCAACAATGAGCAGTTCTTC TRBJ2-1 . . TRBV20-1
CASSVAGRNTEAFF TGTGCCAGCAGCGTAGCGGGTCGGAACACTGAAGCTTTCTTT TRBJ1-1 . . TRBV9
CASSQQGGYYEQYF TGTGCCAGCAGCCAACAGGGGGGATACTACGAGCAGTACTTC TRBJ2-7 . . TRBV3-1/TRBV3-2
CASSYAAPKGRNEKLFF TGTGCCAGCAGTTACGCCGCCCCAAAAGGGAGGAATGAAAAACTGTTTTTT TRBJ1-4 . . TRBV6-2/TRBV6-3
CASSPRSPRQGSADTEAFF TGCGCCAGCAGCCCGAGAAGCCCTCGTCAGGGGAGCGCGGACACTGAAGCTTTCTTT TRBJ1-1 . . TRBV4-1
CASSGTGANYGYTF TGTGCCAGCAGCGGGACAGGCGCTAACTATGGCTACACCTTC TRBJ1-2 TRBD1 . TRBV9
CASSLARSEKLFF TGTGCCAGCAGCTTAGCGCGGAGTGAAAAACTGTTTTTT TRBJ1-4 . . TRBV7-2
CASSEGQVPPYEQYF TGCGCCAGCAGTGAGGGACAGGTTCCCCCCTACGAGCAGTACTTC TRBJ2-7 TRBD1 . TRBV10-1
CASSGGQGSAEAFF TGTGCCAGCAGCGGGGGACAGGGGTCGGCTGAAGCTTTCTTT TRBJ1-1 TRBD1 . TRBV5-6
CASSSTGTGVKGYTF TGTGCCAGCAGTTCGACCGGGACAGGGGTAAAAGGCTACACCTTC TRBJ1-2 TRBD1 . TRBV28
CASSQGHTDTQYF TGTGCCAGCAGTCAGGGCCACACAGATACGCAGTATTTT TRBJ2-3 . . TRBV28
CASSHDRQETQYF TGTGCCAGCAGTCACGACAGACAAGAGACCCAGTACTTC TRBJ2-5 . . TRBV12-3/TRBV12-4
CASSSTGVPLRGEQYF TGTGCCAGCAGTTCCACAGGGGTACCCCTGAGGGGTGAGCAGTACTTC TRBJ2-7 TRBD1 . TRBV28
CAWGSRGGLYGYTF TGTGCCTGGGGTTCAAGGGGAGGCCTCTATGGCTACACCTTC TRBJ1-2 . . TRBV30
CASSPGWTGVTEAFF TGTGCCAGCAGCCCAGGTTGGACAGGTGTTACTGAAGCTTTCTTT TRBJ1-1 TRBD1 . TRBV7-8
CASSSGTSGEETQYF TGTGCCAGCAGCTCCGGGACTAGCGGGGAAGAGACCCAGTACTTC TRBJ2-5 TRBD2 . TRBV25-1
CASSRGGQNTEAFF TGTGCCAGCAGTCGAGGCGGGCAGAACACTGAAGCTTTCTTT TRBJ1-1 . . TRBV6-5
CASSQVRETASYEQYF TGCGCCAGCAGCCAAGTGCGAGAGACAGCCTCCTACGAGCAGTACTTC TRBJ2-7 . . TRBV4-1
CASSLSGGTDYGYTF TGTGCCAGCAGCTTATCCGGAGGGACAGACTATGGCTACACCTTC TRBJ1-2 TRBD1 . TRBV7-2
CASSLVGPNTEAFF TGTGCCAGCAGCTTGGTGGGGCCGAACACTGAAGCTTTCTTT TRBJ1-1 . . TRBV5-6
CASTRTKGDQPQHF TGTGCCAGCACCCGGACCAAAGGGGATCAGCCCCAGCATTTT TRBJ1-5 . once TRBV6-5
CASSSNPPDGFEQYF TGTGCCAGCAGTTCCAACCCACCTGACGGGTTCGAGCAGTACTTC TRBJ2-7 . . TRBV27
CASSSPLAGGLSDEQYF TGTGCCAGCAGCTCTCCTTTGGCGGGAGGACTAAGCGACGAGCAGTACTTC TRBJ2-7 TRBD2 . TRBV5-4
CASSEISRNTIYF TGTGCCAGCAGTGAAATATCGCGGAACACCATATATTTT TRBJ1-3 . . TRBV6-1
CASSSGQLQETQYF TGCGCCAGCAGCTCAGGACAACTCCAAGAGACCCAGTACTTC TRBJ2-5 . . TRBV5-1
CATSRDVTGSYEQYF TGTGCCACCAGCAGAGATGTCACAGGTTCCTACGAGCAGTACTTC TRBJ2-7 . . TRBV15
CASSVLAGSDEQYF TGTGCCAGCAGCGTACTAGCGGGGTCCGACGAGCAGTACTTC TRBJ2-7 TRBD2 . TRBV7-2
CASSQRGWPAVNEQFF TGCGCCAGCAGCCAAAGGGGGTGGCCAGCCGTGAATGAGCAGTTCTTC TRBJ2-1 . . TRBV4-1
CASSPAEVFPTTEAFF TGTGCCAGCAGCCCAGCGGAGGTTTTTCCCACAACTGAAGCTTTCTTT TRBJ1-1 . . TRBV7-8
CASSDRGDTQYF TGTGCCAGCAGCGACAGGGGTGATACGCAGTATTTT TRBJ2-3 TRBD1 . TRBV9
CASSLVSGGQGGEAFF TGTGCCAGCAGCTTAGTAAGTGGAGGGCAGGGCGGTGAAGCTTTCTTT TRBJ1-1 . . TRBV7-2
CASSPGGAGVQPQHF TGTGCCAGCAGCCCGGGGGGGGCCGGGGTTCAGCCCCAGCATTTT TRBJ1-5 . . TRBV6-5
CASSLDLRSYNEQFF TGTGCCAGCAGCTTAGACCTGAGATCCTACAATGAGCAGTTCTTC TRBJ2-1 . many TRBV11-3
CASSYIERTGTEQYF TGTGCCAGCAGTTACATTGAAAGGACAGGGACCGAGCAGTACTTC TRBJ2-7 TRBD1 . TRBV6-5
CASSIGQGLGQPQHF TGTGCCAGTAGTATCGGACAGGGGTTGGGCCAGCCCCAGCATTTT TRBJ1-5 TRBD1 . TRBV19
CASSFGPGETQYF TGTGCCAGCAGCTTTGGGCCAGGGGAGACCCAGTACTTC TRBJ2-5 . . TRBV5-6
CASSPRQGASTGELFF TGTGCCAGCAGCCCACGACAGGGTGCCTCCACCGGGGAGCTGTTTTTT TRBJ2-2 TRBD1 . TRBV9
CASSARDTNQPQHF TGTGCCAGCAGCGCCCGGGACACCAATCAGCCCCAGCATTTT TRBJ1-5 . . TRBV7-9
CASSVDQMNTEAFF TGTGCCAGCAGCGTAGATCAGATGAACACTGAAGCTTTCTTT TRBJ1-1 . . TRBV9
CARKRGQAIYYGYTF TGTGCCAGGAAGAGGGGACAGGCAATTTACTATGGCTACACCTTC TRBJ1-2 TRBD1 . TRBV14
CASSYSYRGNTEAFF TGTGCCAGCAGTTACTCTTACAGGGGTAACACTGAAGCTTTCTTT TRBJ1-1 TRBD1 few TRBV6-5
CASSPGTFGYTF TGTGCCAGCAGTCCCGGGACATTTGGCTACACCTTC TRBJ1-2 . . TRBV6-5
CASSPGGTVQETQYF TGTGCCAGCAGCCCCGGTGGGACAGTCCAAGAGACCCAGTACTTC TRBJ2-5 TRBD1 . TRBV7-9
CAIRGTGGSTDTQYF TGTGCCATCAGGGGGACAGGGGGAAGCACAGATACGCAGTATTTT TRBJ2-3 TRBD1 . TRBV10-3
CATSGGQTANTGELFF TGTGCCACCAGTGGGGGGCAAACAGCGAACACCGGGGAGCTGTTTTTT TRBJ2-2 . . TRBV24-1
CASSLGGVRETQYF TGTGCCAGCAGCTTGGGGGGTGTGAGGGAGACCCAGTACTTC TRBJ2-5 . . TRBV6-5
CASSLVRRENYNEQFF TGTGCCAGCAGTTTGGTCCGCCGGGAGAACTACAATGAGCAGTTCTTC TRBJ2-1 . . TRBV28
CAWSQEGTEAFF TGTGCCTGGAGTCAGGAGGGCACTGAAGCTTTCTTT TRBJ1-1 . few TRBV30
CASSSDKTGLGYNSPLHF TGTGCCAGCAGTTCGGACAAAACCGGCCTGGGATATAATTCACCCCTCCACTTT TRBJ1-6 . . TRBV27
CASSTRQGMNTEAFF TGTGCCAGCAGCACAAGACAGGGCATGAACACTGAAGCTTTCTTT TRBJ1-1 TRBD1 . TRBV7-8
CASSPSLRGDGEKLFF TGTGCCAGCTCACCCTCGCTCCGGGGGGATGGAGAAAAACTGTTTTTT TRBJ1-4 . . TRBV18
CAISDTTGTGRFSGNTIYF TGTGCCATCAGCGACACGACCGGGACAGGGAGGTTCTCTGGAAACACCATATATTTT TRBJ1-3 TRBD1 . TRBV10-3
CASSPYRDEQYF TGTGCCAGCAGTCCATACAGGGACGAGCAGTACTTC TRBJ2-7 . . TRBV28
CASSKGVAGPYEQYF TGTGCCAGCTCGAAGGGAGTAGCGGGACCCTACGAGCAGTACTTC TRBJ2-7 TRBD2 . TRBV25-1